One sample yielded the 32 T cell receptor beta chains listed below, sequenced in a study of radiation and T cells in renal cell carcinoma. Assay used: immunoSEQ multiplex PCR; TCRdb lists only in-frame clones, some missing. The sample shows 15,000 to 17,000 clones, 50% to 60% of them seen only once. Treatment defined: treatment-naive control, cytoreductive nephrectomy. The sample here was tumor tissue, taken from a patient whose treatment was nephrectomy without radiotherapy. The receptors stem from a man aged 50 to 59 with renal cell carcinoma.

The rearrangement uses TRBV5-1 and TRBJ2-2, with 11 nucleotides matching TRBD1. The germline V gene encodes CDR1 SGHRS and CDR2 YFSETQ. V lost 3 bases, J lost 6 bases, and 1 base stayed unmatched. The CDR3 contains 14 residues. CDR3 in DNA: TGCGCCAGCAGCTGGACAGGGGGCTCCGGGGAGCTGTTTTTT. It yields the protein CASSWTGGSGELFF.

The chain has TRBV7-9 and TRBJ2-3, with 11 bases that match TRBD2. The CDR3 runs to 17 residues. The V segment lost 0 bases and the J segment 1 base; nucleotides outside the gene matches: 3. The V gene's germline CDR1 is SEHNR and CDR2 FQNEAQ (reference sequence). CDR3 nucleotides: TGTGCCAGCAGCTTAGCCCAGACTAGCGGGGGCACAGATACGCAGTATTTT. Translated: CASSLAQTSGGTDTQYF.

This chain uses TRBV5-1 with TRBJ2-7; D is ambiguous. CDR3 length: 13 residues. Trimming removed 0 bases from V and 3 bases from J, with 7 bases in between. Germline loops: CDR1 SGHRS, CDR2 YFSETQ. The DNA of the CDR3 is TGCGCCAGCAGCTTGGACAAGTACTACGAGCAGTACTTC. Its protein product is CASSLDKYYEQYF.

A single count supports this clone. V and J are TRBV7-9 and TRBJ2-7; tentatively, D is TRBD2 (5 bases). Trimming shortened V by 3 bases and J by 0 bases, and 9 bases separated the two germline ends. CDR3 length equals 14 residues. Germline CDR1 SEHNR, CDR2 FQNEAQ (reference sequence). The CDR3 nucleotides read TGTGCCAGCAGCTTTGGGGAGATCTCCTACGAGCAGTACTTC. This translates into CASSFGEISYEQYF.

In its sample, this clone was seen once. The chain links TRBV7-2 to TRBJ2-5; D unclear. The CDR3 runs 13 residues. The V gene's germline CDR1 is SGHTA and CDR2 FQGNSA. Trimming shortened V by 2 bases and J by 2 bases, and 6 bases separated the two germline ends. The DNA of the CDR3 is TGTGCCAGCAGCTTAAATATACAAGAGACCCAGTACTTC. It is translated as CASSLNIQETQYF.

The V and J genes are TRBV11-3 and TRBJ2-7; 7 bases match TRBD2. J gave up 5 bases and V 3 bases, and 10 bases lay outside the gene matches. Germline V gene sequence: CDR1 SGHNT, CDR2 YENEEA. This CDR3 region has 15 residues. CDR3 protein: CASSLGGGVYDEQYF. The CDR3 DNA sequence: TGTGCCAGCAGCTTGGGGGGAGGGGTATACGACGAGCAGTACTTC.

This rearrangement joins TRBV6-5 to TRBJ2-4; D perhaps matches TRBD2 (5 bases). Trimming removed 0 bases from V and 0 bases from J, with 9 bases in between. The CDR3 loop spans 16 amino acids. Germline loops: CDR1 MNHEY, CDR2 SVGAGI. DNA for the CDR3: TGTGCCAGCAGTTACTCGCGGGTACTAGCCAAAAACATTCAGTACTTC. It specifies CASSYSRVLAKNIQYF.

V gene TRBV7-9 combines with J gene TRBJ1-2; D call uncertain. Trimming left V 2 bases short and J 4 bases short, with 11 bases between. CDR3 length equals 14 residues. Germline V CDR1 and CDR2: SEHNR, FQNEAQ (reference sequence). CDR3 nucleotides: TGTGCCAGCAGCTTAATAGGGTTGGGCTATGGCTACACCTTC. Amino acid sequence: CASSLIGLGYGYTF. Drawing the rest from reference TRBV7-9 and TRBJ1-2, the complete variable domain is DTGVSQNPRHKITKRGQNVTFRCDPISEHNRLYWYRQTLGQGPEFLTYFQNEAQLEKSRLLSDRFSAERPKGSFSTLEIQRTEQGDSAMYLCASSLIGLGYGYTFGSGTRLTVV.

This CDR3 reads CASSLVGVEAKNIQYF. The CDR3 DNA reads TGTGCCAGCAGCTTAGTAGGGGTTGAAGCCAAAAACATTCAGTACTTC. The genes are TRBV7-2 and TRBJ2-4; D perhaps matches TRBD1 (5 bases). CDR3 length equals 16 residues. With 1 base removed from V and 0 bases from J, the gap between germline ends came to 10 bases. Germline V gives CDR1 SGHTA, CDR2 FQGNSA.

The V and J genes are TRBV6-1 and TRBJ1-5; D is unresolved. The V and J ends lost 0 bases and 2 bases respectively, with 14 bases between them. This CDR3 has 17 residues. Germline V gives CDR1 MNHNS, CDR2 SASEGT. CDR3 in amino acids: CASSEATGGYGNQPQHF. CDR3 DNA: TGTGCCAGCAGTGAAGCGACTGGAGGATATGGCAATCAGCCCCAGCATTTT.

The rearrangement joins TRBV2 to TRBJ2-2; 7 nucleotides align to TRBD2. The germline V gene has CDR1 SNHLY and CDR2 FYNNEI. V gave up 0 bases and J gave up 6 bases; unmatched junction bases: 7. This CDR3 spans 16 amino acids. In nucleotides, the CDR3 is TGTGCCAGCAGTGAAGCGGGGGGGTATTCTCCCGGGGAGCTGTTTTTT. Protein product: CASSEAGGYSPGELFF. Looking up the rest from reference TRBV2 and TRBJ2-2 gives the full variable domain: EPEVTQTPSHQVTQMGQEVILRCVPISNHLYFYWYRQILGQKVEFLVSFYNNEISEKSEIFDDQFSVERPDGSNFTLKIRSTKLEDSAMYFCASSEAGGYSPGELFFGEGSRLTVL.

This clone is deemed medium-sized (0.01 to 0.1%). J is TRBJ1-2 and V is TRBV10-3; D might be TRBD1 (6 bases). Trimming took 6 bases from V and 7 from J, leaving 24 bases between them. The germline CDR1 and CDR2 sequences are ENHRY and SYGVKD. The CDR3 is 16 residues long. CDR3 in amino acids: CAISATSGVKGGGYTF. The CDR3 DNA sequence: TGTGCCATCAGCGCCACTTCAGGGGTTAAGGGTGGTGGCTACACCTTC.

The chain joins TRBV10-3 to TRBJ2-3; 7 bases map to TRBD1. There are 14 residues in the CDR3. The J segment lost 5 bases and the V segment lost 3 bases, leaving 5 bases of the junction unmatched. CDR1 and CDR2 (germline): ENHRY, SYGVKD. DNA of the CDR3: TGTGCCATCAGTGATCGTCAGGGGGTAGATACGCAGTATTTT. Translated, it gives CAISDRQGVDTQYF.

A remark on this clone: Relative to the germline gene, one junction end is altered; a read error may explain this. The chain recombines TRBV5-8 with TRBJ1-2; D ambiguous. Germline V gene data show CDR1 as SGHTS and CDR2 as YDEGEE. The CDR3 extends over 16 amino acids. CDR3 nucleotide sequence: TGCGCCAGCAGCCAAACGGCAGGCGCCTCTAACTATGGCTACACCTTC. Its protein product is CASSQTAGASNYGYTF.

V and J are TRBV5-1 and TRBJ2-5, with TRBD1 matching over 8 bases. This CDR3 comprises 15 residues. Germline V gene data show CDR1 as SGHRS and CDR2 as YFSETQ. Germline trimming cut 5 bases from V and 2 bases from J; bases unmatched to any gene: 8. This chain's CDR3 is CASRSGGQAQETQYF. The CDR3 nucleotides are TGCGCCAGCAGGTCAGGGGGCCAGGCGCAAGAGACCCAGTACTTC.

The rearrangement uses TRBV4-1 and TRBJ2-2, with unresolved D. V dropped 4 bases and J dropped 3 bases, with 9 bases sitting between them. This CDR3 contains 14 residues. CDR1 is MGHRA, CDR2 YSYEKL, per germline. The CDR3 bases are TGCGCCAGCAGCCGATGGGCTGACACCGGGGAGCTGTTTTTT. As protein: CASSRWADTGELFF.

V usage is TRBV2 and J usage is TRBJ1-6; 8 bases agree with TRBD1. V shed 3 bases and J 9 bases; nucleotides not matched to a gene: 4. Germline-derived CDR1 and CDR2 are SNHLY and FYNNEI. The CDR3 totals 14 residues. The CDR3: CASSDPGGFSPLHF. The CDR3 DNA follows: TGTGCCAGCAGTGACCCAGGGGGCTTTTCACCCCTCCACTTT.

The V and J genes are TRBV5-6 and TRBJ2-3; a possible D gene is TRBD2 (5 bases). The length of the CDR3 is 12 residues. V lost 3 bases to trimming and J lost 14 bases, with 16 bases between them. Germline lookup yields CDR1 SGHDT and CDR2 YYEEEE. CDR3 in DNA: TGTGCCAGCAGCTCACGATTAGGGCTAGCGTATTTT. Protein product: CASSSRLGLAYF.

The chain joins TRBV27 to TRBJ1-1; tentatively, D is TRBD1 (5 bases). Per germline, CDR1 MNHEY and CDR2 SMNVEV (reference sequence). V was cut by 1 base and J by 3 bases, with 12 bases left in between. The CDR3 has 15 residues. CDR3 amino acids: CASSLLNGAHTEAFF. CDR3 nucleotides: TGTGCCAGCAGTTTATTAAACGGGGCGCACACTGAAGCTTTCTTT.

Judged by abundance, this clone is medium-sized. The V gene is TRBV2, the J gene TRBJ1-4; D remains unclear. Germline V gives CDR1 SNHLY, CDR2 FYNNEI. The CDR3 has 15 residues. Trimming took 0 bases from V and 3 from J, leaving 8 bases between them. This CDR3 is CASSEAGGPNEKLFF. The CDR3 DNA is TGTGCCAGCAGTGAAGCGGGAGGACCTAATGAAAAACTGTTTTTT.

The V call is TRBV7-6, the J call TRBJ2-7, with 12 bases fitting TRBD1. V lost 5 bases, J lost 4 bases, and 6 bases stayed unmatched. The CDR3 totals 15 residues. CDR1 SGHVS and CDR2 FNYEAQ come from the germline V gene. The CDR3: CASSLGQGAPYEQYF. The DNA of the CDR3 is TGTGCCAGCAGCCTGGGACAGGGGGCGCCTTACGAGCAGTACTTC.

The genes are TRBV11-1 and TRBJ2-5, with a tentative D call TRBD1 (6 bases). Trimming removed 2 bases from V and 2 bases from J, with 12 bases in between. The CDR3 is 15 residues long. In germline, CDR1 is SGHAT, CDR2 FQDESV (reference sequence). CDR3: CASSLFVGTQETQYF. The CDR3 bases are TGTGCCAGCAGCTTATTCGTAGGGACACAAGAGACCCAGTACTTC.

This clone was recorded a few times. The rearrangement links TRBV6-5 to TRBJ2-2; 8 bases match TRBD2. Germline loops: CDR1 MNHEY, CDR2 SVGAGI. With V trimmed by 2 bases and J by 0 bases, 2 bases remained unmatched. This CDR3 is 16 amino acids long. CDR3 nucleotides: TGTGCCAGCAGTTACGGGGGACTAGCGAACACCGGGGAGCTGTTTTTT. Protein: CASSYGGLANTGELFF.

V usage is TRBV7-9 and J usage is TRBJ1-2; D is perhaps TRBD1 (5 bases). Germline V CDR1 and CDR2: SEHNR, FQNEAQ (reference sequence). V was pared by 2 bases and J by 4 bases, with 14 bases between. The CDR3 length is 15 residues. DNA for the CDR3: TGTGCCAGCAGCTTACCGCAGGGCCCAGGCTATGGCTACACCTTC. It encodes CASSLPQGPGYGYTF.

This clone was picked up a small number of times. This chain links TRBV7-9 with TRBJ2-3, with 8 bases fitting TRBD2. After removal of 7 bases from V and 2 bases from J, the junction contained 8 bases not matched to a gene. Germline-derived CDR1 and CDR2 are SEHNR and FQNEAQ (reference sequence). CDR3 length: 15 amino acids. The CDR3 nucleotides read TGTGCCAGCACCCAACCGGGACTAGACACAGATACGCAGTATTTT. Amino acid sequence: CASTQPGLDTDTQYF.

The sample holds a few counts of this clone. The chain is built from TRBV6-6 and TRBJ1-2, with a weak D call TRBD1 (6 bases). The ends were cut back, 6 bases at V and 6 bases at J, with 8 bases in the middle. Germline V gene lookup returns CDR1 MNHNY and CDR2 SVGAGI (reference sequence). This CDR3 is 11 amino acids long. CDR3: CASREGDGYTF. CDR3 nucleotide sequence: TGTGCCAGCAGAGAGGGGGATGGCTACACCTTC.

The rearrangement uses TRBV30 and TRBJ1-6, with D perhaps TRBD1 (5 bases). Germline V gene sequence: CDR1 GTSNPN, CDR2 SVGIG (reference sequence). The CDR3 contains 14 residues. V lost 0 bases to trimming and J lost 5 bases, with 8 bases between them. CDR3 region: CAWSVTRDNSPLHF. The CDR3 coding sequence is TGTGCCTGGAGTGTAACCAGGGATAATTCACCCCTCCACTTT.

The chain recombines TRBV2 with TRBJ1-3, with TRBD1 matching 10 bases. Germline values: CDR1 SNHLY, CDR2 FYNNEI. This CDR3 spans 14 amino acids. The V and J ends lost 6 bases and 6 bases, in that order; junction bases with no gene match: 5. Written as DNA, the CDR3 is TGTGCCAGCAGCGCGGACAGGGGGACAAACACCATATATTTT. Protein sequence: CASSADRGTNTIYF.

This clone has only a few counts. The V gene is TRBV6-5, the J gene TRBJ1-2; D is undetermined. The CDR3 sequence is 13 residues long. Germline loops: CDR1 MNHEY, CDR2 SVGAGI. V was shortened by 7 bases and J by 8 bases, with 17 bases between the two germline ends. The CDR3 bases are TGTGCCAGCACCAGTCGGGGAGACGGGGGCTACACCTTC. Residues: CASTSRGDGGYTF.

The rearrangement uses TRBV7-2 and TRBJ1-1; 11 nucleotides align to TRBD1. The CDR3 is made up of 15 amino acids. J gave up 5 bases and V 3 bases, and 5 bases lay outside the gene matches. Looked up from germline, CDR1 is SGHTA and CDR2 is FQGNSA. The CDR3: CASSFRTGGETEAFF. The CDR3 nucleotides are TGTGCCAGCAGCTTCCGGACAGGGGGCGAGACTGAAGCTTTCTTT. The full variable domain, completed using reference TRBV7-2 and TRBJ1-1, is GAGVSQSPSNKVTEKGKDVELRCDPISGHTALYWYRQSLGQGLEFLIYFQGNSAPDKSGLPSDRFSAERTGGSVSTLTIQRTQQEDSAVYLCASSFRTGGETEAFFGQGTRLTVV.

This clone showed up just a few times. The chain is built from TRBV29-1 and TRBJ2-7, with 15 nucleotides matching TRBD2. The J segment lost 0 bases and the V segment lost 5 bases, leaving 26 bases of the junction unmatched. The CDR3 length is 23 residues. Germline-derived CDR1 and CDR2 are SQVTM and ANQGSEA. The CDR3 DNA reads TGCAGCGTTATGGCTCGGGCAGACTTAAGCTCCGGGACTAGCGGGGGGAGCTCCTACGAGCAGTACTTC. This codes for CSVMARADLSSGTSGGSSYEQYF.

This chain joins TRBV6-6 and TRBJ2-7; weak D call: TRBD1 (7 bases). The CDR3 has 11 residues. CDR1 is MNHNY and CDR2 is SVGAGI in the germline V gene (reference sequence). Trimming pared 11 bases from V and 3 bases from J, leaving 11 bases between. The CDR3 DNA is TGTGCCTGCCAGGGGGGCTACGAGCAGTACTTC. Protein product: CACQGGYEQYF.